Each of the 32 T cell receptor beta chains below was sequenced from the same sample in a study of CD8 T cells in ankylosing spondylitis. Broader study findings: Made up of about eight highly homologous variants, a TCR beta motif appeared characteristic of ankylosing spondylitis blood.

Using its own MiXCR run on the 5' RACE reads, TCRdb lists one record per CDR3 protein. The sample carries about 800,000 distinct CDR3 sequences, 12% recorded once. Antigens of these TCRs are unknown. The material sequenced was blood, either unsorted or a sorted T cell fraction (not recorded which). The receptors were gathered from a male donor with ankylosing spondylitis.

V is TRBV20-1 and J is TRBJ2-1; D possibly corresponds to TRBD1 (6 bases). The ends were cut back, 3 bases at V and 3 bases at J, with 9 bases in the middle. Germline-derived CDR1 and CDR2 are DFQATT and SNEGSKA (reference sequence). The CDR3 covers 13 residues. CDR3 in DNA: TGCAGTGCTAGCCGGGACATCTACAATGAGCAGTTCTTC. Amino acids: CSASRDIYNEQFF.

This clonotype was picked up a small number of times. The chain combines TRBV20-1 with TRBJ2-2, with 12 bases identical to TRBD1. CDR1 and CDR2 from the germline V gene are DFQATT and SNEGSKA (reference sequence). J was trimmed by 2 bases and V by 6 bases; bases with no gene match: 16. The CDR3 runs to 19 residues. CDR3 residues: CSASSGQGARRANTGELFF. The CDR3 DNA reads as TGCAGTGCGAGTTCGGGACAGGGGGCTCGGCGGGCAAACACCGGGGAGCTGTTTTTT.

The gene calls are TRBV11-2 and TRBJ2-5; TRBD1 matches 9 bases. The germline gives CDR1 SGHAT, CDR2 FQNNGV. J was trimmed by 5 bases and V by 5 bases; bases with no gene match: 6. The CDR3 is made up of 14 amino acids. The CDR3 here is CASSGTGSVETQYF. The CDR3 coding sequence is TGTGCCAGCAGCGGGACAGGGTCGGTGGAGACCCAGTACTTC.

This clonotype was seen repeatedly, ten times or more. This sequence joins TRBV20-1 and TRBJ1-1; 11 nucleotides align to TRBD1. The germline CDR1 and CDR2 sequences are DFQATT and SNEGSKA (reference sequence). Trimming cost V 5 bases and J 0 bases; bases outside gene matches: 5. The CDR3 totals 15 residues. CDR3 nucleotides: TGCAGTGCTTGGGACAGGGGGAAAATGAACACTGAAGCTTTCTTT. Translating gives CSAWDRGKMNTEAFF.

By proportion, this clonotype is medium-sized. The CDR3 here is CSAREGLTREYF. DNA of the CDR3: TGCAGTGCTAGAGAGGGGTTAACTCGGGAGTACTTC. This chain links TRBV20-1 with TRBJ2-7; D gene uncertain. Germline V lookup: CDR1 DFQATT, CDR2 SNEGSKA (reference sequence). The CDR3 loop spans 12 amino acids. Trimming pared 0 bases from V and 11 bases from J, leaving 14 bases between.

This clonotype was seen a few times. This rearrangement joins TRBV4-3 to TRBJ1-5; maybe TRBD1 (5 bases). CDR3 size: 15 residues. Trimming removed 1 base from V and 6 bases from J, with 13 bases in between. CDR1 is LGHNA and CDR2 is YSLEER in the germline V gene. CDR3: CASSQVLRGTQPQHF. CDR3 in DNA: TGCGCCAGCAGCCAAGTCCTACGGGGCACTCAGCCCCAGCATTTT.

The chain uses TRBV5-1 and TRBJ2-7; D is unclear. The ends were cut back, 5 bases at V and 6 bases at J, with 9 bases in the middle. Germline lookup yields CDR1 SGHRS and CDR2 YFSETQ. The CDR3 is 11 residues long. CDR3 sequence: CASSTEAEQYF. CDR3 nucleotide sequence: TGCGCCAGCAGTACAGAGGCCGAGCAGTACTTC.

The chain carries TRBV30 and TRBJ1-5, with unresolved D. Trimming took 3 bases from V and 3 from J, leaving 9 bases between them. CDR1 is GTSNPN, CDR2 SVGIG, per germline (reference sequence). This CDR3 has 13 amino acids. The DNA of the CDR3 is TGTGCCTGGAGCTTGCGGTCCAATCAGCCCCAGCATTTT. This codes for CAWSLRSNQPQHF.

V gene TRBV4-3 combines with J gene TRBJ1-1; D is undetermined. The CDR3 length is 14 residues. Trimming removed 0 bases from V and 4 bases from J, with 9 bases in between. Germline CDR1 reads LGHNA; CDR2 reads YSLEER. The CDR3 nucleotides read TGCGCCAGCAGCCAAGATGGAAGGGTCACTGAAGCTTTCTTT. It yields the protein CASSQDGRVTEAFF.

CDR3 protein: CSVSGRGPGSRAPAKNTDTQYF. CDR3 in DNA: TGCAGCGTTTCGGGCCGCGGACCTGGTAGTAGAGCTCCAGCCAAAAACACAGATACGCAGTATTTT. The rearrangement links TRBV29-1 to TRBJ2-3; D remains ambiguous. Trimming removed 5 bases from V and 2 bases from J, with 38 bases in between. Germline CDR1 is SQVTM and CDR2 is ANQGSEA. This CDR3 contains 22 residues.

The chain uses TRBV20-1 and TRBJ1-4, with 8 positions matching TRBD1. The CDR3 has 16 amino acids. CDR1 and CDR2 from the germline V gene are DFQATT and SNEGSKA (reference sequence). V shed 0 bases and J 8 bases; nucleotides not matched to a gene: 11. The CDR3 reads CSARDRGQDSGEKLFF. The CDR3 DNA follows: TGCAGTGCTAGAGATCGGGGACAGGATTCGGGGGAAAAACTGTTTTTT.

The V and J genes are TRBV5-1 and TRBJ2-3, with 8 bases fitting TRBD1. V dropped 3 bases and J dropped 4; count of bases not matched to a gene: 4. Germline V gene data show CDR1 as SGHRS and CDR2 as YFSETQ. This CDR3 has 14 residues. The CDR3, as DNA: TGCGCCAGCAGCTCCCAGGGGGCATCAGATACGCAGTATTTT. It encodes CASSSQGASDTQYF.

The chain has TRBV20-1 and TRBJ1-6; D may be TRBD1 (5 bases). The V gene's germline CDR1 is DFQATT and CDR2 SNEGSKA (reference sequence). The length of the CDR3 is 14 residues. Trimming left V 6 bases short and J 7 bases short, with 16 bases between. The DNA of the CDR3 is TGCAGTGCAGGAGGGGCTCCATGGAATTCACCCCTCCACTTT. Translating it yields CSAGGAPWNSPLHF.

This clonotype turned up a few times. This chain uses TRBV7-2 with TRBJ1-1; D is undetermined. The CDR3 runs to 14 residues. Germline-derived CDR1 and CDR2 are SGHTA and FQGNSA. V was cut by 6 bases and J by 8 bases, with 19 bases left in between. CDR3: CASSSSARTHEAFF. The CDR3 coding sequence is TGTGCCAGCAGTTCGTCAGCGAGAACGCACGAAGCTTTCTTT.

This clonotype was counted between two and nine times. The rearrangement uses TRBV4-2 and TRBJ1-5; 7 bases fit TRBD1. Germline-derived CDR1 and CDR2 are LGHNA and YNFKEQ. The CDR3 length is 15 residues. V shed 0 bases and J 6 bases; nucleotides not matched to a gene: 5. The CDR3 loop reads CASSQDERGPQPQHF. As DNA, the CDR3 is TGTGCCAGCAGCCAAGATGAGAGGGGGCCTCAGCCCCAGCATTTT.

This clonotype was seen ten or more times. The chain recombines TRBV5-6 with TRBJ2-5; D might be TRBD1 (6 bases). This CDR3 spans 15 amino acids. Trimming removed 1 base from V and 4 bases from J, with 14 bases in between. Germline V gene lookup returns CDR1 SGHDT and CDR2 YYEEEE. The CDR3 DNA sequence: TGTGCCAGCAGCTTGAACAGGGATTTTCTAGAGACCCAGTACTTC. It yields the protein CASSLNRDFLETQYF.

The rearrangement links TRBV12-3 or TRBV12-4 to TRBJ1-1; D gene ambiguous. The ends were cut back, 3 bases at V and 3 bases at J, with 5 bases in the middle. The CDR3 has 12 amino acids. CDR3 nucleotide sequence: TGTGCCAGCAGTTTTCATGACACTGAAGCTTTCTTT. This translates into CASSFHDTEAFF.

The table lists this clonotype with a few counts. The J gene is TRBJ2-1, the V gene TRBV27; TRBD2 matches at 10 bases. Germline V gene lookup returns CDR1 MNHEY and CDR2 SMNVEV (reference sequence). After removal of 4 bases from V and 5 bases from J, the junction contained 17 bases not matched to a gene. This CDR3 spans 19 amino acids. The CDR3 sequence: CASSSNRGPSGRANNEQFF. In DNA, the CDR3 is TGTGCCAGCAGTTCAAACAGGGGTCCGAGCGGGAGGGCCAACAATGAGCAGTTCTTC.

This chain uses TRBV5-1 with TRBJ1-1, with D unclear. From germline, CDR1 is SGHRS and CDR2 YFSETQ. There are 14 residues in the CDR3. V lost 4 bases to trimming and J lost 2 bases, with 12 bases between them. CDR3 protein: CASSPGGPNTEAFF. As DNA, the CDR3 is TGCGCCAGCAGCCCGGGAGGCCCAAACACTGAAGCTTTCTTT.

This clonotype was seen only a few times. This sequence joins TRBV28 and TRBJ1-1, with D uncertain. Germline assignment: CDR1 MDHEN and CDR2 SYDVKM. This CDR3 is 14 amino acids long. V was cut by 7 bases and J by 10 bases, with 22 bases left in between. CDR3 in DNA: TGTGCCAGCACCATGGGATTCTCCGAGCATGGAGCTTTCTTT. Amino acid sequence: CASTMGFSEHGAFF.

In its sample, this clonotype was seen many times. The chain has TRBV20-1 and TRBJ2-1; D unresolved. Per germline, CDR1 DFQATT and CDR2 SNEGSKA (reference sequence). This CDR3 comprises 16 residues. Trimming cost V 0 bases and J 0 bases, with 12 bases left between them. The CDR3 nucleotides are TGCAGTGCTAGAGATAAGGCGAATAACTCCTACAATGAGCAGTTCTTC. It encodes CSARDKANNSYNEQFF.

This clonotype was seen more than once but under ten times. V and J are TRBV4-3 and TRBJ1-1; a possible D gene is TRBD1 (5 bases). Deletions cut 1 base from V and 0 bases from J, with 9 bases between. Germline V gene data show CDR1 as LGHNA and CDR2 as YSLEER. The CDR3 is 15 amino acids. CDR3: CASSQGGGMNTEAFF. The CDR3 nucleotides read TGCGCCAGCAGCCAAGGCGGGGGTATGAACACTGAAGCTTTCTTT.

The chain links TRBV6-1 to TRBJ2-3; the D is unclear. CDR3 length: 15 amino acids. The V end was cut by 5 bases, the J end by 1 base, with 13 bases between. Looked up from germline, CDR1 is MNHNS and CDR2 is SASEGT. The CDR3 coding sequence is TGTGCCAGCAGTCGTAGTGGCAGCCGCACAGATACGCAGTATTTT. It codes for CASSRSGSRTDTQYF.

This clonotype was detected a few times. The V gene is TRBV7-2, the J gene TRBJ1-5; 7 bases are shared with TRBD1. Losses at the gene ends were 5 bases for V and 7 bases for J; bases not matched to a gene: 8. Germline V gene sequence: CDR1 SGHTA, CDR2 FQGNSA. This CDR3 contains 14 residues. Here the CDR3 reads CASSPGGWTQPQHF. CDR3 sequence (DNA): TGTGCCAGCAGCCCAGGGGGGTGGACGCAGCCCCAGCATTTT.

The chain is built from TRBV4-3 and TRBJ1-1, with D maybe TRBD1 (6 bases). Germline V CDR1 and CDR2: LGHNA, YSLEER. With 4 bases removed from V and 5 bases from J, the gap between germline ends came to 17 bases. This CDR3 region has 15 residues. DNA of the CDR3: TGCGCCAGCAGCCCCACGAAGGGGGTGCGGACTGAAGCTTTCTTT. Protein product: CASSPTKGVRTEAFF.

This clonotype was observed a few times. V is TRBV20-1 and J is TRBJ2-7; D remains ambiguous. V was clipped by 3 bases and J by 2 bases, with 11 bases between them. CDR1 is DFQATT, CDR2 SNEGSKA, per germline (reference sequence). The CDR3 length is 13 residues. As DNA, the CDR3 is TGCAGTGCTAGTCGTAGCAGAACCTACGAGCAGTACTTC. It codes for CSASRSRTYEQYF.

This clonotype was seen ten or more times. This chain connects TRBV29-1 to TRBJ1-1; D not resolved. Germline-derived CDR1 and CDR2 are SQVTM and ANQGSEA. Trimming shortened V by 3 bases and J by 6 bases, and 17 bases separated the two germline ends. This CDR3 is 14 amino acids long. The CDR3 DNA reads as TGCAGCGTTGATCGGCAGGCGGGTGTACCTGAAGCTTTCTTT. Translated, it gives CSVDRQAGVPEAFF.

This clonotype was seen a handful of times. This rearrangement joins TRBV5-5 to TRBJ1-5; no definite D call. The CDR3 consists of 17 residues. V was clipped by 0 bases and J by 2 bases, with 15 bases between them. In germline, CDR1 is SGHKS, CDR2 YYEKEE (reference sequence). CDR3 DNA sequence: TGTGCCAGCAGCTTGGGCCCGAGGAACTTCGGCAATCAGCCCCAGCATTTT. Protein: CASSLGPRNFGNQPQHF.

This clonotype came up many times. The CDR3 region is CASSPIRDFQETQYF. DNA for the CDR3: TGTGCCAGCTCACCGATCCGGGACTTCCAAGAGACCCAGTACTTC. V gene TRBV18 combines with J gene TRBJ2-5; tentative D call: TRBD2 (6 bases). This CDR3 contains 15 residues. Looked up from germline, CDR1 is KGHSH and CDR2 is LQKENI. V was shortened by 3 bases and J by 1 base, with 12 bases between the two germline ends.

This clonotype was counted between two and nine times. V is TRBV6-2 or TRBV6-3 and J is TRBJ2-7, with 7 nucleotides matching TRBD1. Germline loops: CDR1 MNHEY, CDR2 SVGEGT. The CDR3 contains 14 residues. The ends lost 6 bases at V and 3 bases at J; junction bases unmatched: 8. CDR3: CASRRTGVDYEQYF. In DNA, the CDR3 is TGTGCCAGCAGGCGGACAGGAGTAGACTACGAGCAGTACTTC.

The rearrangement joins TRBV4-2 to TRBJ2-1, with D unresolved. Germline lookup yields CDR1 LGHNA and CDR2 YNFKEQ. The CDR3 extends over 14 amino acids. V was pared by 1 base and J by 15 bases, with 19 bases between. The DNA of the CDR3 is TGTGCCAGCAGCCAAGTCCCCGGCGAGGCGGCTCGGTTCTTC. Amino acid sequence: CASSQVPGEAARFF.

The DNA of the CDR3 is TGTGCCAGCAGCCAAATGGGAGGTCCCAATCAGCCCCAGCATTTT. Protein sequence: CASSQMGGPNQPQHF. V is TRBV28 and J is TRBJ1-5, with unresolved D. Trimming removed 6 bases at V and 3 bases at J, with 15 bases between. The CDR3 totals 15 residues. Germline CDR1 and CDR2: MDHEN and SYDVKM.